The T cell receptor beta chain described here comes from a study of CD8+CD57+ T cells in acquired aplastic anemia. Study in general: Mean yield of DNA from sorted CD4+ and CD8+ cells was 3 to 3.5 ug. As sequenced from healthy donors, CD4+ cells averaged around 10 million reads.

The V and J ends lost 0 bases and 5 bases respectively, with 7 bases between them. Germline CDR1 reads LGHNA; CDR2 reads YSLEER. The CDR3 consists of 13 residues. Study-wide results and caveats: There were over 25 CD8+ CDR3 sequences that occurred in both patients and controls.

Concerning this clonotype itself: Its target is unknown.

Both TCR beta VDJ combination and CDR3 sequence profiling were carried out. Genomic DNA was the template for this profiling. Each CDR3 protein gets one entry after TCRdb re-called the reads with MiXCR. The sample includes tens of thousands of distinct CDR3 sequences, roughly 77% of them seen just once. Sequenced input: sorted CD4+, CD8+, or CD8+CD57+ T cells (not recorded which) from PBMCs. This rearrangement joins TRBV4-3 to TRBJ2-5; no clear D gene. The TCR was taken from a human donor in good health, serving as a control. CDR3 amino acids: CASSQDRDETQYF. DNA for the CDR3: TGCGCCAGCAGCCAAGATCGAGATGAGACCCAGTACTTC.